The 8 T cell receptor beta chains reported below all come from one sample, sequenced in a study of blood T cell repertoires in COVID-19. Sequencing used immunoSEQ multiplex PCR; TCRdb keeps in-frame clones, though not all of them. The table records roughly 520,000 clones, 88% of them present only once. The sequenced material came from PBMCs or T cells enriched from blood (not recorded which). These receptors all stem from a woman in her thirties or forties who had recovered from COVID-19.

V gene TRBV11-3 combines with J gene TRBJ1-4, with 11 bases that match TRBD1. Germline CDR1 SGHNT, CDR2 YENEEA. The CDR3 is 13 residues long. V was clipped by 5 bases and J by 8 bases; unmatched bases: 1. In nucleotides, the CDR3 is TGTGCCAGCAGCGGGACAGGGGGGGAAAAACTGTTTTTT. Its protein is CASSGTGGEKLFF. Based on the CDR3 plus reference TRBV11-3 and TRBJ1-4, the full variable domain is EAGVVQSPRYKIIEKKQPVAFWCNPISGHNTLYWYLQNLGQGPELLIRYENEEAVDDSQLPKDRFSAERLKGVDSTLKIQPAELGDSAVYLCASSGTGGEKLFFGSGTQLSVL.

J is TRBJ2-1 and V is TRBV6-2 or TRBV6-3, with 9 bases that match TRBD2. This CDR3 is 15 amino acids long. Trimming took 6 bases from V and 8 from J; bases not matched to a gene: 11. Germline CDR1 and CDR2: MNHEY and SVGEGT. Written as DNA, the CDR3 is TGTGCCAGCAGGCCTTATTTAGCGGGAGTCCATGAGCAGTTCTTC. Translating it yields CASRPYLAGVHEQFF.

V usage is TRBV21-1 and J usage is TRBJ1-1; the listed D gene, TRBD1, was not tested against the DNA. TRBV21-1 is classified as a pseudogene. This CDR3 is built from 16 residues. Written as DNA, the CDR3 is TGTGCCAGCAGCAAAGTGGGGCGCAAGGGTCGCACTGAAGCTTTCTTT. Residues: CASSKVGRKGRTEAFF.

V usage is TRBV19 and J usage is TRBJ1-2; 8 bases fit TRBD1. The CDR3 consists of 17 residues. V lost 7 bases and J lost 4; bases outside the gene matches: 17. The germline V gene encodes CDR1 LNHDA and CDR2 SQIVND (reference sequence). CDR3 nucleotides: TGTGCCAGTACTAACCCCGGGGGAACAGGGGGTTTCTATGGCTACACCTTC. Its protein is CASTNPGGTGGFYGYTF.

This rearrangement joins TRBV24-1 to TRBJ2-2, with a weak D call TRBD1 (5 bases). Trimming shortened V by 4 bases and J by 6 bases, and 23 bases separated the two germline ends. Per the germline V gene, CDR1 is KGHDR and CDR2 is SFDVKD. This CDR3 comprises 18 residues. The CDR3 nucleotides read TGTGCCACCAGTGACCGAACGACTCCGACAGTTGGACCCGGGGAGCTGTTTTTT. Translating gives CATSDRTTPTVGPGELFF.

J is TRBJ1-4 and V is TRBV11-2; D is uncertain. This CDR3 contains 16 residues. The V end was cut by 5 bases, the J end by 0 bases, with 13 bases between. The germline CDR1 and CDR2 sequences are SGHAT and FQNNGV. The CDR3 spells CASSLRGVATNEKLFF. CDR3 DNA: TGTGCCAGCAGCCTCCGGGGAGTCGCAACTAATGAAAAACTGTTTTTT.

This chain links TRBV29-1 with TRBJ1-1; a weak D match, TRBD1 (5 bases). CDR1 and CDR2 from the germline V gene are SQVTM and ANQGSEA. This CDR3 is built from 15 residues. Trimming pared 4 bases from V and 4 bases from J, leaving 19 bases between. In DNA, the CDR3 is TGCAGCGTTGTCCTGCGGGGGAAGAGCAGCACTGAAGCTTTCTTT. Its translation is CSVVLRGKSSTEAFF.

CDR3 amino acids: CATSRVGGAEQFF. Written as DNA, the CDR3 is TGTGCCACCAGCAGAGTAGGAGGGGCCGAGCAGTTCTTC. This chain joins TRBV15 and TRBJ2-1, with D possibly TRBD2 on 6 matching bases. V dropped 1 base and J dropped 10 bases, with 11 bases sitting between them. This CDR3 region has 13 residues. Germline values: CDR1 LNHNV, CDR2 YYDKDF (reference sequence). Supplemented by reference TRBV15 and TRBJ2-1, the full variable domain reads DAMVIQNPRYQVTQFGKPVTLSCSQTLNHNVMYWYQQKSSQAPKLLFHYYDKDFNNEADTPDNFQSRRPNTSFCFLDIRSPGLGDTAMYLCATSRVGGAEQFFGPGTRLTVL.